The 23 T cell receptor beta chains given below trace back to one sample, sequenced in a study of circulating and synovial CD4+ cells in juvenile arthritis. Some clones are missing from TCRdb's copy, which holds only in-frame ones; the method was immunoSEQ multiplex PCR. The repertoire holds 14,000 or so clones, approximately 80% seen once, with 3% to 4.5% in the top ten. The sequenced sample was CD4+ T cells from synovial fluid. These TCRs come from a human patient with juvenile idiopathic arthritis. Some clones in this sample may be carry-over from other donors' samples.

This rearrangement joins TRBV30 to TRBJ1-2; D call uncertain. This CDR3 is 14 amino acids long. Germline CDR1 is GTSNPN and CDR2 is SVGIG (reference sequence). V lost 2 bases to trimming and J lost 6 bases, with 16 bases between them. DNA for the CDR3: TGTGCCTGGAGTCGGAGTCCGGAGTTACATGGCTACACCTTC. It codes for CAWSRSPELHGYTF.

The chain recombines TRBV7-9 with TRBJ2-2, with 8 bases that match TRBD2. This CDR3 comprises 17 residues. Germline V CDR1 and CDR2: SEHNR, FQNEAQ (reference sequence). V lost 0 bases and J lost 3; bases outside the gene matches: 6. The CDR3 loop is CASSLAGRGPYTGELFF. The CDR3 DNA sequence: TGTGCCAGCAGCTTAGCCGGGAGGGGACCTTACACCGGGGAGCTGTTTTTT.

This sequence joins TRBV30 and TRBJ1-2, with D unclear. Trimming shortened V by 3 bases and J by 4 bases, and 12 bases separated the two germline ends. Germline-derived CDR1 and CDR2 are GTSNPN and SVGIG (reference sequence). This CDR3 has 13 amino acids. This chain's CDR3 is CAWRGAGRYGYTF. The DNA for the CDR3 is TGTGCCTGGAGGGGTGCGGGCCGCTATGGCTACACCTTC.

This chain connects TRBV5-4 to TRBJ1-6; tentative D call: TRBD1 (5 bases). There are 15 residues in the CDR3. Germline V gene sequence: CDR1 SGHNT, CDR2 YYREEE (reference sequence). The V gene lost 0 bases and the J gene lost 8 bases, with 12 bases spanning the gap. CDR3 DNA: TGTGCCAGCAGCTTGGTTCAGGGTAGTCATTCACCCCTCCACTTT. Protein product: CASSLVQGSHSPLHF.

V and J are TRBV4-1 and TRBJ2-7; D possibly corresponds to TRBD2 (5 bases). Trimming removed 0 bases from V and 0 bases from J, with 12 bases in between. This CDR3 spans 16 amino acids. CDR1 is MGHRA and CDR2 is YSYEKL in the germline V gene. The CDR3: CASSQDSAGISYEQYF. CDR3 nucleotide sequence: TGCGCCAGCAGCCAAGATAGCGCGGGCATCTCCTACGAGCAGTACTTC.

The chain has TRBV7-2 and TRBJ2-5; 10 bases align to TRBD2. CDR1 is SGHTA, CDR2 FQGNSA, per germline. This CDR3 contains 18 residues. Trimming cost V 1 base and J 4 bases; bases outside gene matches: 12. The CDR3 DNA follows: TGTGCCAGCAGCTTAGTAAGCGGGGGGGGATCGAGCCTAGAGACCCAGTACTTC. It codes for CASSLVSGGGSSLETQYF. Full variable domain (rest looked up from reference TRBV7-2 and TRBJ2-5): GAGVSQSPSNKVTEKGKDVELRCDPISGHTALYWYRQSLGQGLEFLIYFQGNSAPDKSGLPSDRFSAERTGGSVSTLTIQRTQQEDSAVYLCASSLVSGGGSSLETQYFGPGTRLLVL.

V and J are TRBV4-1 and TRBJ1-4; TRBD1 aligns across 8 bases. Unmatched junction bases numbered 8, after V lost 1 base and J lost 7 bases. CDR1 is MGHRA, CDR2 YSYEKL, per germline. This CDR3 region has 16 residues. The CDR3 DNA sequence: TGCGCCAGCAGCCAAGGACCCGACAGGGGAGTTGAAAAACTGTTTTTT. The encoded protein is CASSQGPDRGVEKLFF.

CDR3 loop: CASSEYHGGTEAFF. The CDR3 bases are TGTGCCAGCAGTGAATACCACGGCGGGACTGAAGCTTTCTTT. J is TRBJ1-1 and V is TRBV25-1; D remains unclear. V lost 0 bases and J 5 bases, leaving 10 bases between the germline ends. Germline V gene data show CDR1 as MGHDK and CDR2 as SYGVNS. This CDR3 comprises 14 residues.

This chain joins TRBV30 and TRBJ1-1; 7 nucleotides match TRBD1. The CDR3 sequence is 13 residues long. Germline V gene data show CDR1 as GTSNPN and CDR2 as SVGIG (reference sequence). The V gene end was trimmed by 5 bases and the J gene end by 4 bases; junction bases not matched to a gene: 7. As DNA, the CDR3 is TGTGCCTGGGTGACCCAGGGGGGCACTGAAGCTTTCTTT. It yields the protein CAWVTQGGTEAFF.

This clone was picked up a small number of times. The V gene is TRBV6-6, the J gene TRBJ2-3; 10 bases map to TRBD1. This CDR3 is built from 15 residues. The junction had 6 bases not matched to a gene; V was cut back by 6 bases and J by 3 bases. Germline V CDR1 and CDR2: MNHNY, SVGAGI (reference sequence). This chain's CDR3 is CASRGGQGWTDTQYF. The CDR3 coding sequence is TGTGCCAGCAGGGGGGGACAGGGGTGGACAGATACGCAGTATTTT.

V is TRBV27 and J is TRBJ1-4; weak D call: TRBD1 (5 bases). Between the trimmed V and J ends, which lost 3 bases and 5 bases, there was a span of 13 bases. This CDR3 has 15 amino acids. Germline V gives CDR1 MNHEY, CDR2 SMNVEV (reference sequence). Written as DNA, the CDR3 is TGTGCCAGCAGTTTTCAGGGATGGGCCAATGAAAAACTGTTTTTT. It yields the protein CASSFQGWANEKLFF. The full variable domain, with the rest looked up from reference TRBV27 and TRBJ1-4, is EAQVTQNPRYLITVTGKKLTVTCSQNMNHEYMSWYRQDPGLGLRQIYYSMNVEVTDKGDVPEGYKVSRKEKRNFPLILESPSPNQTSLYFCASSFQGWANEKLFFGSGTQLSVL.

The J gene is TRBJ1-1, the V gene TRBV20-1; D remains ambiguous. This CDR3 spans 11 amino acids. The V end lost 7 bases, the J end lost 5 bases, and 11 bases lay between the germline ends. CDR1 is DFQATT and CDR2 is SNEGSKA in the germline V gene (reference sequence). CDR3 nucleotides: TGCAGTGAAGGGCGGGAAACTGAAGCTTTCTTT. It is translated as CSEGRETEAFF.

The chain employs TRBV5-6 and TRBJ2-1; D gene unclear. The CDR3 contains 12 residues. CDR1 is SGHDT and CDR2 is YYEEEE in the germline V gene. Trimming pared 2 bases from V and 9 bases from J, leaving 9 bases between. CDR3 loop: CASSFDRGEQFF. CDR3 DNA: TGTGCCAGCAGCTTTGACCGCGGTGAGCAGTTCTTC.

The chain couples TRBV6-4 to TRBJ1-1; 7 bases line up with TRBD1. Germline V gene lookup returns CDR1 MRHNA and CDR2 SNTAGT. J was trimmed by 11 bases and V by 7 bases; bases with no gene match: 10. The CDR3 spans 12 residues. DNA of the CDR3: TGTGCCAGCATATCCCCGGACAGGAGGGCTTTCTTT. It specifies CASISPDRRAFF.

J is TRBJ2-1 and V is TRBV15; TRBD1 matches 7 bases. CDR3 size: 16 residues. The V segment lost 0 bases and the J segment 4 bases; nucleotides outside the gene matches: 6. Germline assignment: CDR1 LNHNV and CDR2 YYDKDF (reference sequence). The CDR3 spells CATSRDSGTAYNEQFF. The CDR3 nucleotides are TGTGCCACCAGCAGAGACTCCGGGACAGCTTACAATGAGCAGTTCTTC.

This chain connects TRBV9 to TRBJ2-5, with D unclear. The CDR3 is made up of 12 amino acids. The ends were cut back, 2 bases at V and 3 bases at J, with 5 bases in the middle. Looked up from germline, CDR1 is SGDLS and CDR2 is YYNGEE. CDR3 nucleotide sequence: TGTGCCAGCAGCGTCACAGAAGAGACCCAGTACTTC. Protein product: CASSVTEETQYF. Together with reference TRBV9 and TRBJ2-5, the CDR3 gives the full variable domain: DSGVTQTPKHLITATGQRVTLRCSPRSGDLSVYWYQQSLDQGLQFLIQYYNGEERAKGNILERFSAQQFPDLHSELNLSSLELGDSALYFCASSVTEETQYFGPGTRLLVL.

The CDR3 DNA sequence: TGTGCCTGGACCCTACCCATAGGCAGGGAAGCTTTCTTT. Translating it yields CAWTLPIGREAFF. The gene calls are TRBV30 and TRBJ1-1; no reliable D call. V was shortened by 4 bases and J by 8 bases, with 17 bases between the two germline ends. Germline V gene sequence: CDR1 GTSNPN, CDR2 SVGIG (reference sequence). The CDR3 extends over 13 amino acids.

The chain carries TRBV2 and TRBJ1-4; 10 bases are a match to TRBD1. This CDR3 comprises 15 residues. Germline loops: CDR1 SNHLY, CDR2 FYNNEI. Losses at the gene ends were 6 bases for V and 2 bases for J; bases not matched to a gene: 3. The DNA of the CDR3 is TGTGCCAGCAGAAAGGACAGGGGGACTAATGAAAAACTGTTTTTT. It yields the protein CASRKDRGTNEKLFF. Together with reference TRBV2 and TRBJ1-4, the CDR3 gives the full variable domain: EPEVTQTPSHQVTQMGQEVILRCVPISNHLYFYWYRQILGQKVEFLVSFYNNEISEKSEIFDDQFSVERPDGSNFTLKIRSTKLEDSAMYFCASRKDRGTNEKLFFGSGTQLSVL.

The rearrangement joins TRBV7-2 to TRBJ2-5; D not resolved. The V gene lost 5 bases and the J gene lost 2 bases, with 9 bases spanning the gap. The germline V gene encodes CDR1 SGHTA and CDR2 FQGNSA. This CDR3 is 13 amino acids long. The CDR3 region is CASSKNGQETQYF. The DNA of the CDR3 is TGTGCCAGCAGCAAAAACGGGCAAGAGACCCAGTACTTC.

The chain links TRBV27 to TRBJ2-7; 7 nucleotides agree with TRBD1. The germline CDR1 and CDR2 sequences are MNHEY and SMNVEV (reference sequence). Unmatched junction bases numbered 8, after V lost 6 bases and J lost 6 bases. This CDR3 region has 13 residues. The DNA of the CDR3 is TGTGCCAGCAGCCCGACAGGGCCTAGCGAGCAGTACTTC. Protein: CASSPTGPSEQYF.

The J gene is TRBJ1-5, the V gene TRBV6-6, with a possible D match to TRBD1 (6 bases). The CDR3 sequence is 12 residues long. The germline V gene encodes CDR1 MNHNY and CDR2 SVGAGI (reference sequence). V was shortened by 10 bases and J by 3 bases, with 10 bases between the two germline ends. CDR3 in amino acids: CATRGPNQPQHF. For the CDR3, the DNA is TGTGCCACCAGGGGCCCCAATCAGCCCCAGCATTTT.

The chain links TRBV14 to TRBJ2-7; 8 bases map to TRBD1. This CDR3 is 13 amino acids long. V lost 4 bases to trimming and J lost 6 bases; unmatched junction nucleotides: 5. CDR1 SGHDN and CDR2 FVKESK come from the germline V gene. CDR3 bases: TGTGCCAGCAGCCCTAGGACAGGGCCCGAGCAGTACTTC. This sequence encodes CASSPRTGPEQYF.

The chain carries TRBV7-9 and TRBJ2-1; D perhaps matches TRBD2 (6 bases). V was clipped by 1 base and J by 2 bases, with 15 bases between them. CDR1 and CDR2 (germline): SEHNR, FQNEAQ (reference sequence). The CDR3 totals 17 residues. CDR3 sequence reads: CASSLDRIAAAYNEQFF. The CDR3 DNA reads TGTGCCAGCAGCTTAGATAGGATAGCGGCAGCCTACAATGAGCAGTTCTTC.